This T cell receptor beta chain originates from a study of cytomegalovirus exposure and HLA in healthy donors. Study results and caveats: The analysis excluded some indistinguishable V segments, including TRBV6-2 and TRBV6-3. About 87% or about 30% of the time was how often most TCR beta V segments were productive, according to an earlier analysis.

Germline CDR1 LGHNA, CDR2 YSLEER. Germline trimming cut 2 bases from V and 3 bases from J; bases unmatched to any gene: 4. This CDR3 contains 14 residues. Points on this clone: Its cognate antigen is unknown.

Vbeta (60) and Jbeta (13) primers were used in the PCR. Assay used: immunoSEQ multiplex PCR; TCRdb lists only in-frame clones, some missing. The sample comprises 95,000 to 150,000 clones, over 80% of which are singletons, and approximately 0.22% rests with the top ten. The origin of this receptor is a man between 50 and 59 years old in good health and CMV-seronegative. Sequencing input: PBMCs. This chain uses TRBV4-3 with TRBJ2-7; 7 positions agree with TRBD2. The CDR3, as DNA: TGCGCCAGCAGCCAATCGCGGGAGTACTACGAGCAGTACTTC. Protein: CASSQSREYYEQYF.